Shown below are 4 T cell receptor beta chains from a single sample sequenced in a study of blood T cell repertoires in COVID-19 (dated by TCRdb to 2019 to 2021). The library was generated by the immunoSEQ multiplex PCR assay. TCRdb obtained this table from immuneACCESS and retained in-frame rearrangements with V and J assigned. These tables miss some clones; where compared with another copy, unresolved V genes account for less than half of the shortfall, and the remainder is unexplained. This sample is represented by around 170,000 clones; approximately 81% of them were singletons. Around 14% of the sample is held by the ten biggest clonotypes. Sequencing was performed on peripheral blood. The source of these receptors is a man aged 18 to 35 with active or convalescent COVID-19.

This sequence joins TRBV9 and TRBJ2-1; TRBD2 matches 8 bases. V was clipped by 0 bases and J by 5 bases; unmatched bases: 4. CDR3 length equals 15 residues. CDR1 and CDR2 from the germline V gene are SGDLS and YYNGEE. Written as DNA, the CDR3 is TGTGCCAGCAGCGTAGCTGTGCGGGAGGACAATGAGCAGTTCTTC. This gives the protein CASSVAVREDNEQFF.

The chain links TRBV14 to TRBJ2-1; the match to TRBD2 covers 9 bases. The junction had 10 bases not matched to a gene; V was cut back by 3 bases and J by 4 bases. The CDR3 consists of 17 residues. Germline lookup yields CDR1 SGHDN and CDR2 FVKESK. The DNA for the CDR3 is TGTGCCAGCAGCCATGGTAGACTAGCGGACGTTTACAATGAGCAGTTCTTC. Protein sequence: CASSHGRLADVYNEQFF. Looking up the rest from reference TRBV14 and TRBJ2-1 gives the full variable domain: EAGVTQFPSHSVIEKGQTVTLRCDPISGHDNLYWYRRVMGKEIKFLLHFVKESKQDESGMPNNRFLAERTGGTYSTLKVQPAELEDSGVYFCASSHGRLADVYNEQFFGPGTRLTVL.

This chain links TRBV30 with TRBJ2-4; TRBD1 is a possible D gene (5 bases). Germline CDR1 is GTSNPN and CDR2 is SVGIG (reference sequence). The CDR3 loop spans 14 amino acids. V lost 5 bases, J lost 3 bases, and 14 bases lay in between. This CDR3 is CAWSVDRFKNIQYF. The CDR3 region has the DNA TGTGCCTGGTCCGTAGACAGATTCAAAAACATTCAGTACTTC.

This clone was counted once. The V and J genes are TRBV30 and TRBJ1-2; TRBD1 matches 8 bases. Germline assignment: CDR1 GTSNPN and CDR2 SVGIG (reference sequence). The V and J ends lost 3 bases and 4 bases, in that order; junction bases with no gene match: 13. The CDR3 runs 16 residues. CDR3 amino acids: CAWRIQRRTGPYGYTF. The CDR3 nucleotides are TGTGCCTGGAGGATCCAGCGAAGGACAGGGCCCTATGGCTACACCTTC.